This T cell receptor (beta chain) was identified in a study of blood T cell repertoires in COVID-19. The CDR3 is 13 residues long. Germline CDR1 reads SGHTA; CDR2 reads FQGNSA. V trimming: 8 bases; J trimming: 9 bases; junction bases outside the gene matches: 7. Sequencing was performed with immunoSEQ multiplex PCR; in TCRdb, only in-frame clones are kept and a portion is missing. The sample lists under 400,000 clones; 90% were seen once. The J gene is TRBJ2-2, the V gene TRBV7-2; 9 bases fit TRBD2. The sequenced sample consisted of peripheral blood. This clonotype was sampled from a young man with active or convalescent COVID-19. The CDR3 region has the DNA TGTGCCAGCTCTAGCGGGATTCGTCGGGAGCTGTTTTTT. As protein: CASSSGIRRELFF.